The clone carrying this T cell receptor beta chain was detected a few times. Germline values: CDR1 SEHNR, CDR2 FQNEAQ (reference sequence). Trimming left V 5 bases short and J 7 bases short, with 15 bases between. The CDR3 consists of 13 residues. These data belong to a study of PD-L1 blockade in urothelial cancer. Study at large: Dosed intravenously at 1,200 mg every 3 weeks, atezolizumab was initiated by patients in the mid-2010s. The median T cell count in blood samples was 110,000 to 150,000.

TCRdb's table, derived via immunoSEQ multiplex PCR, lists solely in-frame clones and lacks some. The sample yields about 45,000 clones, roughly four fifths seen once. The time point is: peripheral blood 6 weeks after treatment start. The material was PBMCs, obtained around atezolizumab (anti-PD-L1) treatment. The V and J genes are TRBV7-9 and TRBJ2-7; a weak D match, TRBD2 (7 bases). The TCR was taken from a man aged 55 to 70 with urothelial cancer. The CDR3 coding sequence is TGTGCCAGCAGCGTTAACAGGGAGGGTGAGCAGTACTTC. Its protein product is CASSVNREGEQYF.